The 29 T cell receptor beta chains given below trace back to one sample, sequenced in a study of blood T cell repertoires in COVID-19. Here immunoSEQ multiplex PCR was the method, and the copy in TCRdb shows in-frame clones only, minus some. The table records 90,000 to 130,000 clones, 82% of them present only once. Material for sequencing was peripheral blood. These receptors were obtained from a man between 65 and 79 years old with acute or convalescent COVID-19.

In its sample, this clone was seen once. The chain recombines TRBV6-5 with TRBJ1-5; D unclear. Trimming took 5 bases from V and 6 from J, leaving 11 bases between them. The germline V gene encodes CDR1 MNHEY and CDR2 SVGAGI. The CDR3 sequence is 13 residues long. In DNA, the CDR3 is TGTGCCAGCAGTATCCTGGCGGGTCAGCCCCAGCATTTT. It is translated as CASSILAGQPQHF.

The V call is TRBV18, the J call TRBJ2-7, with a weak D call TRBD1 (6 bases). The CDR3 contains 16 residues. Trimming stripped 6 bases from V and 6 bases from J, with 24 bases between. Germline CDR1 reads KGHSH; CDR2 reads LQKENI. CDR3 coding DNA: TGTGCCAGCTCCGCGAAGGGGGAACCCAACGTAGGCGAGCAGTACTTC. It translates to CASSAKGEPNVGEQYF.

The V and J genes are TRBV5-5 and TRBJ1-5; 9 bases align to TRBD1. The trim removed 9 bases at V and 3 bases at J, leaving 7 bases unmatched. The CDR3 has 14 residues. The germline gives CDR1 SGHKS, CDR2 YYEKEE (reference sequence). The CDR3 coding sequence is TGTGCCAACCAACAGGGGGCCCCCAATCAGCCCCAGCATTTT. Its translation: CANQQGAPNQPQHF.

The DNA for the CDR3 is TGTGCCAGCAGACCGGGGACAGGAATCTATGGCTACACCTTC. Its protein is CASRPGTGIYGYTF. The V gene is TRBV6-4, the J gene TRBJ1-2; TRBD1 agrees at 8 bases. V lost 6 bases, J lost 4 bases, and 7 bases stayed unmatched. CDR1 is MRHNA and CDR2 is SNTAGT in the germline V gene. The CDR3 is 14 residues long.

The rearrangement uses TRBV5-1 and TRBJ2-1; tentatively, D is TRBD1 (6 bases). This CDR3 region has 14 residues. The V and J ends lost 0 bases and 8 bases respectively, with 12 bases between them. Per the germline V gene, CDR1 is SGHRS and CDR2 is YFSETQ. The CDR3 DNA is TGCGCCAGCAGCTTGGGGTATAGGGGGTATGAGCAGTTCTTC. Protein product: CASSLGYRGYEQFF.

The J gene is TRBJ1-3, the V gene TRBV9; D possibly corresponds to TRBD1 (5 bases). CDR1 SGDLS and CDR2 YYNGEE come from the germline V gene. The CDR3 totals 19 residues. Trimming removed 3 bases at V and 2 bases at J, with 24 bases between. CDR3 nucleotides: TGTGCCAGCAGCGCCCCGGGGGAGGGATCTGGGGTTCCTGGAAACACCATATATTTT. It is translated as CASSAPGEGSGVPGNTIYF.

Here the CDR3 reads CASSGQGVEGYTF. The DNA of the CDR3 is TGTGCCAGCAGCGGACAGGGAGTAGAGGGCTACACCTTC. This rearrangement joins TRBV28 to TRBJ1-2; TRBD1 aligns across 8 bases. The CDR3 sequence is 13 residues long. V was clipped by 6 bases and J by 8 bases; unmatched bases: 8. Germline loops: CDR1 MDHEN, CDR2 SYDVKM.

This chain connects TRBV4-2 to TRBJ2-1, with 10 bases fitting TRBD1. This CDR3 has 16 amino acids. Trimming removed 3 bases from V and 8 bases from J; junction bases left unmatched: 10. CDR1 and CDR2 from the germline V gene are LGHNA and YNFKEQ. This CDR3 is CASSQGRTGGMDEQFF. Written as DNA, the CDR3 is TGTGCCAGCAGCCAGGGCCGGACAGGGGGTATGGATGAGCAGTTCTTC.

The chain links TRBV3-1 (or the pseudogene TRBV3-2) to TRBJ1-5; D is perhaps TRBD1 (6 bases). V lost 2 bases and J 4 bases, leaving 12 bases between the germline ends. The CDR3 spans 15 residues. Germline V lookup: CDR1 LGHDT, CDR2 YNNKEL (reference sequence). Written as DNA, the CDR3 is TGTGCCAGCAGCCAATACCGTCAGGGGAATCAGCCCCAGCATTTT. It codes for CASSQYRQGNQPQHF.

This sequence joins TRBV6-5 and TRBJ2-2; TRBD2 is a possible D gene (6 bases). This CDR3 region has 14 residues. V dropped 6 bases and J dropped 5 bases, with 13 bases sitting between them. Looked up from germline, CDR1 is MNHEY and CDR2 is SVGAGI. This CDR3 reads CASSPEGRTGELFF. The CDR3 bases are TGTGCCAGCAGCCCGGAAGGGAGGACCGGGGAGCTGTTTTTT.

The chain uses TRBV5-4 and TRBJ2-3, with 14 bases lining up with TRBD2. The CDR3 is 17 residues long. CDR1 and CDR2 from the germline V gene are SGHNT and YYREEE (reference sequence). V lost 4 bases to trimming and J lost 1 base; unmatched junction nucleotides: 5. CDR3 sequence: CASSRPGLAGGTDTQYF. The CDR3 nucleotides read TGTGCCAGCAGCAGGCCGGGACTAGCGGGGGGCACAGATACGCAGTATTTT. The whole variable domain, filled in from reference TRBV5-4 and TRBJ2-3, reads ETGVTQSPTHLIKTRGQQVTLRCSSQSGHNTVSWYQQALGQGPQFIFQYYREEENGRGNFPPRFSGLQFPNYSSELNVNALELDDSALYLCASSRPGLAGGTDTQYFGPGTRLTVL.

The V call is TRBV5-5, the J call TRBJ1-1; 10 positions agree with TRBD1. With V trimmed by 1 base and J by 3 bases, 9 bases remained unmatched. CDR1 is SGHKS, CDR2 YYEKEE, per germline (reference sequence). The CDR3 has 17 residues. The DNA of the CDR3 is TGTGCCAGCAGCTTGCGGAGACAGGGGGCCGCGGACACTGAAGCTTTCTTT. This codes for CASSLRRQGAADTEAFF.

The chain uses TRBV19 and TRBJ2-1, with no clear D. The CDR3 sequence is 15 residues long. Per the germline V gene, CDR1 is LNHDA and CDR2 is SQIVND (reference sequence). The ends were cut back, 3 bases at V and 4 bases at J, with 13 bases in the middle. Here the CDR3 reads CASSIGQVLYNEQFF. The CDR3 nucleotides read TGTGCCAGTAGTATTGGGCAGGTCCTTTACAATGAGCAGTTCTTC.

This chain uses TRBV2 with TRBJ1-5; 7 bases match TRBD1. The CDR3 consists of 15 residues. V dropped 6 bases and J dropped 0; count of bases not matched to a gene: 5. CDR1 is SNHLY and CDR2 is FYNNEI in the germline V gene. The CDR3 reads CASSTGAHSNQPQHF. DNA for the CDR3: TGTGCCAGCAGCACAGGGGCGCATAGCAATCAGCCCCAGCATTTT.

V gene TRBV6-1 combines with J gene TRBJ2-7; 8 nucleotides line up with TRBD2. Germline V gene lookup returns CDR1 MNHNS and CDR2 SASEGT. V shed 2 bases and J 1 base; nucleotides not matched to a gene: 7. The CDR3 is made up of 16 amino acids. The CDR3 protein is CASSEPGGGRSYEQYF. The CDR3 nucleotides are TGTGCCAGCAGTGAACCAGGTGGCGGGAGGTCCTACGAGCAGTACTTC.

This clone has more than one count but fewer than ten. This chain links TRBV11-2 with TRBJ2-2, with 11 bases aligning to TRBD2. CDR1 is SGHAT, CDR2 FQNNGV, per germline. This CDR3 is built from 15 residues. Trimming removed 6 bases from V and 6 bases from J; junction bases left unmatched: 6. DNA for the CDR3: TGTGCCAGCAGAAGACTAGCGGGGTGGGCCGGGGAGCTGTTTTTT. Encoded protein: CASRRLAGWAGELFF.

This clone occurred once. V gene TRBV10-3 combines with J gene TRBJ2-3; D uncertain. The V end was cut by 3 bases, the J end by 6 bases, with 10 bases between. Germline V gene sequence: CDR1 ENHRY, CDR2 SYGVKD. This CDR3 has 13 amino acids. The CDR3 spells CAISDTAEDTQYF. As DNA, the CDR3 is TGTGCCATCAGTGACACGGCGGAGGATACGCAGTATTTT.

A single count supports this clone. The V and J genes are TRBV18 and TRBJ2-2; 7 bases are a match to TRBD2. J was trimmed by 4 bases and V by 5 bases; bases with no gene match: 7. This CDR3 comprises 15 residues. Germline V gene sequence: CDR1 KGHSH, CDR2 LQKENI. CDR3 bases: TGTGCCAGCTCATTCCCTAGCGGCCGCACCGGGGAGCTGTTTTTT. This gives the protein CASSFPSGRTGELFF. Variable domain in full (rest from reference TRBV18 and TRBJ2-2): NAGVMQNPRHLVRRRGQEARLRCSPMKGHSHVYWYRQLPEEGLKFMVYLQKENIIDESGMPKERFSAEFPKEGPSILRIQQVVRGDSAAYFCASSFPSGRTGELFFGEGSRLTVL.

The CDR3 DNA sequence: TGCGCCAGCAGCTTATCTCAGGGGGCGCGGACTGAAGCTTTCTTT. This codes for CASSLSQGARTEAFF. The chain joins TRBV5-1 to TRBJ1-1, with TRBD1 matching over 8 bases. The germline gives CDR1 SGHRS, CDR2 YFSETQ. Trimming cost V 2 bases and J 5 bases; bases outside gene matches: 8. The CDR3 totals 15 residues.

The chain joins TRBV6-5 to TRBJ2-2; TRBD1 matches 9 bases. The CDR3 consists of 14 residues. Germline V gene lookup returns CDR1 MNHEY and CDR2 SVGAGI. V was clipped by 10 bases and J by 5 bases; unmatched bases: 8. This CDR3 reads CAIRGTGRTGELFF. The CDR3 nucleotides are TGTGCCATCAGAGGGACAGGGCGAACCGGGGAGCTGTTTTTT.

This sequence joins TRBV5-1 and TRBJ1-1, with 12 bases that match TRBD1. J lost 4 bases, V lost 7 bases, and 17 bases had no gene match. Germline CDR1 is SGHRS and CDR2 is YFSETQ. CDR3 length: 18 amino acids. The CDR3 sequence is CASSSAGTGGALTTEAFF. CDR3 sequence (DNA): TGCGCCAGCTCTTCCGCCGGGACAGGGGGCGCGTTGACCACTGAAGCTTTCTTT.

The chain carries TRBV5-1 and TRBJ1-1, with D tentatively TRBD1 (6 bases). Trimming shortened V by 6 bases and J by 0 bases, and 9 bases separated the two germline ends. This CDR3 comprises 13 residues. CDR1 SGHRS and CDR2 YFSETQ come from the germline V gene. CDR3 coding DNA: TGCGCCAGCAACACAGGGATGAACACTGAAGCTTTCTTT. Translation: CASNTGMNTEAFF.

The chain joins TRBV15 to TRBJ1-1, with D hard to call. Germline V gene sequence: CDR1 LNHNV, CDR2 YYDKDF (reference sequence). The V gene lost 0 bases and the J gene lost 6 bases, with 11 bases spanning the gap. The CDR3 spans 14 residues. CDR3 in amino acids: CATSRELPFPEAFF. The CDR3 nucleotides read TGTGCCACCAGCAGAGAACTTCCGTTCCCTGAAGCTTTCTTT.

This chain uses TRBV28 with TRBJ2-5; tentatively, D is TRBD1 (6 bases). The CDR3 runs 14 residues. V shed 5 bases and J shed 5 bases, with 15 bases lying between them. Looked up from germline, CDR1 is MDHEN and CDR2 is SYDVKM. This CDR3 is CASSRTVFGETQYF. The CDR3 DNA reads TGTGCCAGCAGTCGGACAGTATTTGGGGAGACCCAGTACTTC.

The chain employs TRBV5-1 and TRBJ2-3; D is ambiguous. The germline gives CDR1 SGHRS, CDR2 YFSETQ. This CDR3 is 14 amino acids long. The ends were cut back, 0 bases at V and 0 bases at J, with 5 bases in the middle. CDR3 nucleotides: TGCGCCAGCAGCTTGGACAGCAGCACAGATACGCAGTATTTT. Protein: CASSLDSSTDTQYF.

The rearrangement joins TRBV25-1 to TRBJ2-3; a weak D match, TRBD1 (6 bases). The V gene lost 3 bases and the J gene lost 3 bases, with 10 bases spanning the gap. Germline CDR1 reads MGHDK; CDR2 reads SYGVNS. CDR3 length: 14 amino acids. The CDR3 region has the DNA TGTGCCAGCAGTGATAGGGGGTTGACAGATACGCAGTATTTT. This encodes CASSDRGLTDTQYF.

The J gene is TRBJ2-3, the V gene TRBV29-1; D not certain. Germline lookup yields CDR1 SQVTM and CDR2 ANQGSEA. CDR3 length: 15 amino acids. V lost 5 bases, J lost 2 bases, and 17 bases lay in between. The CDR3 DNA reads TGCAGCGTTACTTCCGAGAACTCCATCACAGATACGCAGTATTTT. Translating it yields CSVTSENSITDTQYF.

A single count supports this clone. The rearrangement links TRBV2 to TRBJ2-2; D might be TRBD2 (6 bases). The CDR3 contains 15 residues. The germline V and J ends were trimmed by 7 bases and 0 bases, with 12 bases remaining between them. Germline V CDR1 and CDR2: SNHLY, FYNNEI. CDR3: CASMEGITNTGELFF. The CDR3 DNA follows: TGTGCCAGCATGGAGGGGATTACGAACACCGGGGAGCTGTTTTTT.

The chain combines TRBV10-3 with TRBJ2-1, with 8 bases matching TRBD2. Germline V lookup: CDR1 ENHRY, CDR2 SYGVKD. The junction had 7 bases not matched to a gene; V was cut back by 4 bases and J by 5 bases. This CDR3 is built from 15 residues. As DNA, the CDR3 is TGTGCCATCAGTGGGGGGCTAGCGGGTAACAATGAGCAGTTCTTC. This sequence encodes CAISGGLAGNNEQFF.